This entry features one T cell receptor beta chain sequence. The sample is drawn from a study of shared clonotypes between healthy human individuals. Study at large: In total, the donors were a couple of women and a few men aged 18 to 49.

Sequencing used immunoSEQ multiplex PCR; TCRdb keeps in-frame clones, though not all of them. Of about 360,000 clones in the sample, more than 60% were seen once. The sequence derives from a man aged 25 to 45 in good health. The sample consisted of memory CD4+ T cells sorted from blood. Subset indicated: CD45RA-negative fraction.

The CDR3 spells CASSRRGGYEQYF. The CDR3 DNA follows: TGTGCCAGCAGCCGTAGGGGTGGCTACGAGCAGTACTTC. The V call is TRBV6-1, the J call TRBJ2-7; D is perhaps TRBD1 (5 bases). This CDR3 region has 13 residues. The V gene's germline CDR1 is MNHNS and CDR2 SASEGT. V shed 6 bases and J shed 3 bases, with 12 bases lying between them.